This T cell receptor beta chain was sequenced in a study of T cell changes during pregnancy in multiple sclerosis. The germline V gene encodes CDR1 LNHDA and CDR2 SQIVND (reference sequence). Trimming stripped 6 bases from V and 0 bases from J, with 12 bases between. CDR3 length equals 14 residues. Profiled with immunoSEQ multiplex PCR; TCRdb holds only in-frame clones, not every one. The data contain roughly 52,000 clones, roughly 94% of them singletons. The J gene is TRBJ2-7, the V gene TRBV19, with D perhaps matching TRBD2 (6 bases). This TCR came from a female donor with multiple sclerosis, enrolled in a pregnancy study. Sequenced here: CD8+ T cells from peripheral blood mononuclear cells, sampled in the third trimester of pregnancy. The CDR3 nucleotides read TGTGCCAGTAGCTTCGGGCGGGACTCCTACGAGCAGTACTTC. This translates into CASSFGRDSYEQYF.